One and the same sample provided the 23 T cell receptor beta chains below, sequenced in a study of OX40 agonist ivuxolimab in advanced cancers. Profiled with immunoSEQ multiplex PCR; TCRdb holds only in-frame clones, not every one. Counted here are more than 70,000 clones, around 80% occurring once; the ten biggest clones make up around 5%. This specimen consisted of CD4+ or CD8+ T cells sorted from blood, obtained in a trial of the OX40 agonist ivuxolimab. The receptors were gathered from an adult with an advanced solid tumor such as melanoma, head and neck, liver or kidney cancer.

The genes are TRBV7-8 and TRBJ2-2; 8 nucleotides align to TRBD2. This CDR3 region has 16 residues. Germline assignment: CDR1 SGHVS and CDR2 FQNEAQ. V shed 7 bases and J 0 bases; nucleotides not matched to a gene: 7. The DNA of the CDR3 is TGTGCCAGCATCTTTTTAGCGGGAACGAACACCGGGGAGCTGTTTTTT. The encoded protein is CASIFLAGTNTGELFF.

The gene calls are TRBV19 and TRBJ2-1; D could derive from TRBD1 or TRBD2 (5 bases each). Germline V gives CDR1 LNHDA, CDR2 SQIVND (reference sequence). CDR3 length equals 14 residues. V shed 4 bases and J shed 7 bases, with 14 bases lying between them. The CDR3 DNA reads as TGTGCCAGTAGTAACCAACGGGACGTAAATGAGCAGTTCTTC. This translates into CASSNQRDVNEQFF.

J is TRBJ2-3 and V is TRBV29-1; tentatively, D is TRBD2 (6 bases). Germline V CDR1 and CDR2: SQVTM, ANQGSEA. The CDR3 loop spans 13 amino acids. The V end was cut by 3 bases, the J end by 1 base, with 8 bases between. CDR3 sequence (DNA): TGCAGCGTTGACGGGGGAGGCACAGATACGCAGTATTTT. It translates to CSVDGGGTDTQYF.

The genes are TRBV2 and TRBJ1-5, with 7 bases aligning to TRBD1. Germline V lookup: CDR1 SNHLY, CDR2 FYNNEI. This CDR3 is built from 15 residues. With V trimmed by 0 bases and J by 5 bases, 4 bases remained unmatched. CDR3 nucleotide sequence: TGTGCCAGCAGTGAAGCGGCAGGGGGGTATCAGCCCCAGCATTTT. It specifies CASSEAAGGYQPQHF.

The chain is built from TRBV19 and TRBJ1-3; no reliable D call. The V end lost 3 bases, the J end lost 14 bases, and 14 bases lay between the germline ends. The CDR3 loop spans 12 amino acids. From germline, CDR1 is LNHDA and CDR2 SQIVND (reference sequence). The CDR3 coding sequence is TGTGCCAGTAGTATCCGGCGGGAAGGGTTATATTTT. It yields the protein CASSIRREGLYF.

This chain joins TRBV4-3 and TRBJ1-1, with D hard to call. There are 13 residues in the CDR3. V gave up 0 bases and J gave up 5 bases, with 7 bases separating them. Per the germline V gene, CDR1 is LGHNA and CDR2 is YSLEER. CDR3 region: CASSQEPKTEAFF. CDR3 DNA sequence: TGCGCCAGCAGCCAAGAGCCGAAGACTGAAGCTTTCTTT.

The chain joins TRBV7-2 to TRBJ2-3; a possible D gene is TRBD1 (6 bases). The CDR3 sequence is 15 residues long. The V gene's germline CDR1 is SGHTA and CDR2 FQGNSA. Trimming removed 1 base from V and 5 bases from J, with 13 bases in between. Here the CDR3 reads CASSLESGVVDTQYF. DNA for the CDR3: TGTGCCAGCAGCTTAGAGTCAGGGGTTGTAGATACGCAGTATTTT.

V gene TRBV28 combines with J gene TRBJ1-2; D perhaps matches TRBD1 (6 bases). Trimming left V 7 bases short and J 4 bases short, with 10 bases between. The CDR3 loop spans 12 amino acids. From germline, CDR1 is MDHEN and CDR2 SYDVKM. CDR3 bases: TGTGCCAGCAACACAGGGTCCTATGGCTACACCTTC. This gives the protein CASNTGSYGYTF.

V is TRBV6-5 and J is TRBJ2-7, with TRBD1 matching over 8 bases. Germline values: CDR1 MNHEY, CDR2 SVGAGI. This CDR3 has 15 residues. V shed 5 bases, J shed 5 bases, and the junction held 11 bases outside the gene matches. CDR3 in DNA: TGTGCCAGCAGTCTTGGACAGGGAATAATCAACGAGCAGTACTTC. Protein sequence: CASSLGQGIINEQYF.

The rearrangement links TRBV18 to TRBJ1-5, with D maybe TRBD1 (6 bases). Germline V gene data show CDR1 as KGHSH and CDR2 as LQKENI. The CDR3 runs 16 residues. Trimming stripped 3 bases from V and 9 bases from J, with 21 bases between. CDR3 loop: CASSPGGHFSVGPQHF. In nucleotides, the CDR3 is TGTGCCAGCTCACCGGGGGGGCATTTCTCGGTGGGGCCCCAGCATTTT.

The chain employs TRBV5-1 and TRBJ2-1; either TRBD1 or TRBD2 may supply D (5 bases each). Looked up from germline, CDR1 is SGHRS and CDR2 is YFSETQ. The CDR3 is made up of 15 amino acids. V dropped 0 bases and J dropped 4 bases, with 11 bases sitting between them. CDR3: CASSLGGGLYNEQFF. CDR3 DNA: TGCGCCAGCAGCTTGGGGGGCGGGTTATACAATGAGCAGTTCTTC.

This clone has only one observation. The DNA of the CDR3 is TGTGCCAGCAGGCTCGGCGGGTCAATCCAAGAGACCCAGTACTTC. This translates into CASRLGGSIQETQYF. The gene calls are TRBV2 and TRBJ2-5, with D tentatively TRBD2 (5 bases). V lost 6 bases, J lost 1 base, and 15 bases lay in between. The CDR3 spans 15 residues. Germline CDR1 SNHLY, CDR2 FYNNEI.

This rearrangement joins TRBV27 to TRBJ1-2; 11 bases agree with TRBD1. In germline, CDR1 is MNHEY, CDR2 SMNVEV (reference sequence). The length of the CDR3 is 15 residues. The ends lost 5 bases at V and 4 bases at J; junction bases unmatched: 6. The CDR3 bases are TGTGCCAGCAGTGCCCCGGGACAGGGGGTCTATGGCTACACCTTC. Protein product: CASSAPGQGVYGYTF.

The V gene is TRBV19, the J gene TRBJ2-2, with 8 bases identical to TRBD1. The CDR3 has 14 amino acids. CDR1 LNHDA and CDR2 SQIVND come from the germline V gene (reference sequence). Trimming cost V 3 bases and J 7 bases; bases outside gene matches: 4. CDR3 nucleotide sequence: TGTGCCAGTAGTATGGACAGGGCGGTCGGGGAGCTGTTTTTT. Its protein is CASSMDRAVGELFF.

In this sample, this clone turned up once. The gene calls are TRBV6-6 and TRBJ1-4; a weak D match, TRBD1 (6 bases). CDR3 length: 15 residues. V gave up 0 bases and J gave up 7 bases, with 12 bases separating them. Germline V gene lookup returns CDR1 MNHNY and CDR2 SVGAGI (reference sequence). The CDR3 reads CASSYSKGDGEKLFF. CDR3 coding DNA: TGTGCCAGCAGTTACTCCAAGGGGGATGGTGAAAAACTGTTTTTT.

This chain uses TRBV19 with TRBJ2-1; 10 positions agree with TRBD2. The CDR3 is made up of 15 amino acids. Germline loops: CDR1 LNHDA, CDR2 SQIVND (reference sequence). With V trimmed by 5 bases and J by 5 bases, 6 bases remained unmatched. The CDR3 DNA reads TGTGCCAGTAGTTCAAGCGGGAGGGCTCACAATGAGCAGTTCTTC. Translating gives CASSSSGRAHNEQFF.

The chain combines TRBV28 with TRBJ1-5; D unresolved. Germline-derived CDR1 and CDR2 are MDHEN and SYDVKM. Trimming cost V 3 bases and J 4 bases, with 13 bases left between them. The CDR3 is made up of 15 amino acids. The CDR3 coding sequence is TGTGCCAGCAGTTTTTCGGGGAAACGGAATCAGCCCCAGCATTTT. The encoded protein is CASSFSGKRNQPQHF.

This clone showed up just once. This chain joins TRBV19 and TRBJ1-5; 8 bases line up with TRBD1. The J segment lost 6 bases and the V segment lost 5 bases, leaving 12 bases of the junction unmatched. The germline V gene encodes CDR1 LNHDA and CDR2 SQIVND (reference sequence). CDR3 length equals 16 residues. CDR3 protein: CASSLLTGGLSQPQHF. CDR3 nucleotides: TGTGCCAGTAGTCTATTAACAGGGGGGCTCAGTCAGCCCCAGCATTTT.

The rearrangement joins TRBV5-4 to TRBJ2-3; 7 nucleotides line up with TRBD2. In germline, CDR1 is SGHNT, CDR2 YYREEE (reference sequence). V lost 4 bases to trimming and J lost 0 bases; unmatched junction nucleotides: 2. This CDR3 spans 14 amino acids. CDR3 sequence (DNA): TGTGCCAGCAGCGGGGGGGGTAGCACAGATACGCAGTATTTT. As protein: CASSGGGSTDTQYF.

The chain couples TRBV7-9 to TRBJ1-5; tentative D call: TRBD1 (5 bases). V was pared by 5 bases and J by 2 bases, with 13 bases between. Germline V gene lookup returns CDR1 SEHNR and CDR2 FQNEAQ (reference sequence). This CDR3 spans 15 amino acids. The CDR3 DNA is TGTGCCAGCAGCGCAGGGAGTTTGCGCAATCAGCCCCAGCATTTT. Its translation: CASSAGSLRNQPQHF.

The rearrangement uses TRBV2 and TRBJ2-3; D remains ambiguous. Trimming stripped 6 bases from V and 5 bases from J, with 27 bases between. The CDR3 is 18 residues long. The germline V gene has CDR1 SNHLY and CDR2 FYNNEI. The DNA of the CDR3 is TGTGCCAGCAGCGTGAGTGTTTGGCGGCAACCCAAGGAAGATACGCAGTATTTT. Protein: CASSVSVWRQPKEDTQYF.

This clone has just one count. The chain has TRBV6-6 and TRBJ1-3; TRBD1 aligns across 8 bases. This CDR3 spans 13 amino acids. V lost 6 bases, J lost 4 bases, and 2 bases stayed unmatched. CDR1 and CDR2 (germline): MNHNY, SVGAGI (reference sequence). The DNA for the CDR3 is TGTGCCAGCAGGTCAGGGGGCGGAAACACCATATATTTT. Residues: CASRSGGGNTIYF.

This clone showed up just a few times. The chain recombines TRBV28 with TRBJ2-1, with D tentatively TRBD2 (6 bases). V was clipped by 7 bases and J by 6 bases, with 13 bases between them. Germline CDR1 and CDR2: MDHEN and SYDVKM. The CDR3 totals 13 residues. CDR3 DNA sequence: TGTGCCAGCACCCCAGGACTACTCAATGAGCAGTTCTTC. This gives the protein CASTPGLLNEQFF. Full variable domain (remainder filled in from reference TRBV28 and TRBJ2-1): DVKVTQSSRYLVKRTGEKVFLECVQDMDHENMFWYRQDPGLGLRLIYFSYDVKMKEKGDIPEGYSVSREKKERFSLILESASTNQTSMYLCASTPGLLNEQFFGPGTRLTVL.